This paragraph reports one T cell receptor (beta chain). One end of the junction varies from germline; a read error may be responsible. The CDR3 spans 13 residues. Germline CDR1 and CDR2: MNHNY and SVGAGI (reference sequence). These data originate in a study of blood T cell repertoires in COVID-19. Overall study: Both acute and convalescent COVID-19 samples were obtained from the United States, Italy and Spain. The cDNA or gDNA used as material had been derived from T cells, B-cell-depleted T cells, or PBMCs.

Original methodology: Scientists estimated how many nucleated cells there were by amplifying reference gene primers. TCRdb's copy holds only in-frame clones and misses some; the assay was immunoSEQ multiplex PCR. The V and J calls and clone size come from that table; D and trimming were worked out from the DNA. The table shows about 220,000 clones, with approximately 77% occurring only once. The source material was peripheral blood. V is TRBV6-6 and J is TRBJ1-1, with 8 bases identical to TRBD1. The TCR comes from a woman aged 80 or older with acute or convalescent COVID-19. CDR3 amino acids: CASRSGTGQTRGF. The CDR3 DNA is TGTGCCAGCAGGTCCGGGACAGGTCAAACCCGGGGGTTT.